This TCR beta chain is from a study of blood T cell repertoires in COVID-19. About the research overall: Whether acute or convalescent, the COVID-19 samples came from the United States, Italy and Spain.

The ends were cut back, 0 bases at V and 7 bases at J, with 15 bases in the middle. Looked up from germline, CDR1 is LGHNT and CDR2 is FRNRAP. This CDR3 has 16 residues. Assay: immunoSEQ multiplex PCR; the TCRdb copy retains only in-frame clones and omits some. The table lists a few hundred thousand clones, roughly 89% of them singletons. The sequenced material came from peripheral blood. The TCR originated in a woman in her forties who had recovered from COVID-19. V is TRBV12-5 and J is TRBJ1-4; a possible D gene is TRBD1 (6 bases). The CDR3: CASGLVRQGRSEKLFF. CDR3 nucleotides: TGTGCTAGTGGTTTGGTCAGGCAGGGGCGGAGTGAAAAACTGTTTTTT.